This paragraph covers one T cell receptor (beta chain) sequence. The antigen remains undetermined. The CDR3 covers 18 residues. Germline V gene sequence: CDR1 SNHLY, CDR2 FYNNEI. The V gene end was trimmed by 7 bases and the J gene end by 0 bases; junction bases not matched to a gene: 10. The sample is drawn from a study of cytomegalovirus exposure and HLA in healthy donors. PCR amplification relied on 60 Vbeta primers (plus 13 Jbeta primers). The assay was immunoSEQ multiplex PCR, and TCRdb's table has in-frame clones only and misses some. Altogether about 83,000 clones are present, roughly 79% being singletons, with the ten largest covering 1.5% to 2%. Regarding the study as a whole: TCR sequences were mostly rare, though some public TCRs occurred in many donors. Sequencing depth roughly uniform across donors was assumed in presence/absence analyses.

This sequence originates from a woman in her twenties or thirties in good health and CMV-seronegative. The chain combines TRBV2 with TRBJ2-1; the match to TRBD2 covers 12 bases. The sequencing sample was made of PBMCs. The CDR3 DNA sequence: TGTGCCAGCAACCTAGCGGGAGGGTCCCCTAGCTCCTACAATGAGCAGTTCTTC. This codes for CASNLAGGSPSSYNEQFF. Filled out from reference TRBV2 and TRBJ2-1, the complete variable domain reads EPEVTQTPSHQVTQMGQEVILRCVPISNHLYFYWYRQILGQKVEFLVSFYNNEISEKSEIFDDQFSVERPDGSNFTLKIRSTKLEDSAMYFCASNLAGGSPSSYNEQFFGPGTRLTVL.